The clone carrying this TCR beta chain has more than one count but fewer than ten. This sample was taken from a study of human T cells and chemical hapten exposure. Study summary: Investigators sensitized around 2 cm by around 2 cm of upper inner arm skin with 2% DPC.

V was clipped by 1 base and J by 5 bases, with 11 bases between them. Germline values: CDR1 KGHSH, CDR2 LQKENI. The CDR3 length is 14 residues. The time point was: patch test 1, 2 weeks after DPC sensitization. Treatment specified: therapeutic diphenylcyclopropenone sensitization with weekly scalp DPC. Prior to application of each patch test, blood was drawn. Sample donors consisted of patients with alopecia, aged 18 to 70 years, who were suitable for DPC. Unique molecular identifiers were attached to individual cDNA molecules during library preparation. TCRdb redid the calling of the RACE reads with MiXCR, one entry per CDR3 protein. The sample holds roughly 160,000 distinct CDR3 sequences, roughly 15% seen once.

V and J are TRBV18 and TRBJ1-1; D is uncertain. This receptor was identified in a woman aged 30 to 39 with alopecia areata. Some clones in this sample may be carry-over from other donors' samples. The material was whole blood, obtained in connection with sensitization to the hapten diphenylcyclopropenone (DPC). This CDR3 reads CASSPLEGGTEAFF. In DNA, the CDR3 is TGTGCCAGCTCACCACTTGAGGGAGGGACTGAAGCTTTCTTT.